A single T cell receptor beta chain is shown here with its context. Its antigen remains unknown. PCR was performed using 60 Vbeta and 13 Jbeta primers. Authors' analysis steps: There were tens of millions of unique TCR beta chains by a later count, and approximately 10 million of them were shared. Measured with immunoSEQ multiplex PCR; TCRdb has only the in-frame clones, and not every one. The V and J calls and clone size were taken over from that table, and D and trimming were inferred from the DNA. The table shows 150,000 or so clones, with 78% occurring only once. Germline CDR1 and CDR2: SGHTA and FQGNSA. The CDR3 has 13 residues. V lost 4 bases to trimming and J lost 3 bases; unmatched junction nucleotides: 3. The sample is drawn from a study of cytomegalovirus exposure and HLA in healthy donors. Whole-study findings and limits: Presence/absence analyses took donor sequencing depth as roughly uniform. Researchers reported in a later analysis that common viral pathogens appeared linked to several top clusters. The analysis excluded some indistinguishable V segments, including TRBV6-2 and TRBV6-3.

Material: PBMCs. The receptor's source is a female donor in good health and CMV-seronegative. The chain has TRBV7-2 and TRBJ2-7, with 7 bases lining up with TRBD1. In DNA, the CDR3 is TGTGCCAGCAGCTCACAGGGGAACTACGAGCAGTACTTC. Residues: CASSSQGNYEQYF.